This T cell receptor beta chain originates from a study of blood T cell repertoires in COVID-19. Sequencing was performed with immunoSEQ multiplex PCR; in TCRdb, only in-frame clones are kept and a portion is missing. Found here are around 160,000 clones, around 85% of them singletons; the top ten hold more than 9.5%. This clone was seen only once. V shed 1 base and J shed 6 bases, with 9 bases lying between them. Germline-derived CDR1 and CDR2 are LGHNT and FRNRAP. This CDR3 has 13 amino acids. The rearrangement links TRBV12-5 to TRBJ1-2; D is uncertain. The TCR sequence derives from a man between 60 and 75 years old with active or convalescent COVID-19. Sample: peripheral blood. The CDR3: CASGLGGENGYTF. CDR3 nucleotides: TGTGCTAGTGGTTTGGGGGGAGAGAATGGCTACACCTTC.